The 14 T cell receptor beta chains below were found in one sample sequenced in a study of CD8+ T cells in alopecia areata. In each case, RNA was isolated and then reverse transcribed into cDNA as the sequencing template. Profiling relied on immunoSEQ multiplex PCR, and the TCRdb table lists in-frame clones only, not all of them. The sample includes around 99,000 clones, 84% of them seen just once. Treatment described: oral pan-JAK inhibitor, 5-10 mg twice daily. The starting material was CD8+ T cells sorted from blood, obtained at week 24, from a patient treated with tofacitinib. The receptors here all came from a human donor with alopecia areata.

The V and J genes are TRBV5-6 and TRBJ2-7, with TRBD1 as a possible D gene (6 bases). Germline V gene data show CDR1 as SGHDT and CDR2 as YYEEEE. V lost 0 bases and J 5 bases, leaving 12 bases between the germline ends. This CDR3 has 14 residues. This chain's CDR3 is CASSLVGRGDEQYF. CDR3 DNA: TGTGCCAGCAGCTTGGTCGGCAGGGGAGACGAGCAGTACTTC.

V is TRBV27 and J is TRBJ2-7, with TRBD2 matching over 8 bases. V was pared by 3 bases and J by 2 bases, with 0 bases of the junction left unmatched. Germline V gene lookup returns CDR1 MNHEY and CDR2 SMNVEV (reference sequence). This CDR3 contains 13 residues. CDR3 coding DNA: TGTGCCAGCAGTTTGACTAGCGCCTACGAGCAGTACTTC. The encoded protein is CASSLTSAYEQYF.

This clone was counted once. At the DNA level, this CDR3 is encoded by other sequences in the same sample as well. The chain is built from TRBV4-2 and TRBJ2-7; tentatively, D is TRBD2 (5 bases). Germline CDR1 reads LGHNA; CDR2 reads YNFKEQ. This CDR3 comprises 14 residues. Trimming took off 0 bases at V and 4 bases at J, with 10 bases between the two ends. This CDR3 reads CASSQEDLGYEQYF. In nucleotides, the CDR3 is TGTGCCAGCAGCCAAGAGGACTTGGGGTACGAGCAGTACTTC.

This clone came up a few times. The chain carries TRBV29-1 and TRBJ2-4; TRBD2 agrees at 11 bases. The CDR3 contains 11 residues. Germline-derived CDR1 and CDR2 are SQVTM and ANQGSEA. The junction had 1 base not matched to a gene; V was cut back by 7 bases and J by 8 bases. The CDR3 spells CSGSGGDIQYF. The CDR3 DNA follows: TGCAGCGGTAGCGGGGGGGACATTCAGTACTTC.

This chain uses TRBV6-5 with TRBJ1-1, with D perhaps matching TRBD1 (5 bases). Trimming pared 2 bases from V and 4 bases from J, leaving 17 bases between. In germline, CDR1 is MNHEY, CDR2 SVGAGI. This CDR3 is built from 16 residues. Written as DNA, the CDR3 is TGTGCCAGCAGTTACGTTCCCGGGCAGGGAGGCACTGAAGCTTTCTTT. As protein: CASSYVPGQGGTEAFF.

This clone was detected only a few times. The V and J genes are TRBV4-3 and TRBJ2-7; no firm D call. Trimming took off 1 base at V and 4 bases at J, with 5 bases between the two ends. CDR3 length: 12 residues. Germline lookup yields CDR1 LGHNA and CDR2 YSLEER. The CDR3 nucleotides read TGCGCCAGCAGCCAAGTAGGGTACGAGCAGTACTTC. Amino acids: CASSQVGYEQYF.

The V gene is TRBV6-5, the J gene TRBJ2-7; TRBD1 might be the D (7 bases). The CDR3 is 13 amino acids. Germline CDR1 is MNHEY and CDR2 is SVGAGI. The V and J ends lost 2 bases and 7 bases respectively, with 12 bases between them. DNA of the CDR3: TGTGCCAGCAGTTACGACAGGGCGGGGGAGCAGTACTTC. Protein: CASSYDRAGEQYF.

The V and J genes are TRBV4-1 and TRBJ1-1; 8 bases map to TRBD1. From germline, CDR1 is MGHRA and CDR2 YSYEKL. The CDR3 loop spans 15 amino acids. V shed 3 bases and J 3 bases; nucleotides not matched to a gene: 6. CDR3 sequence: CASSHSDRGDTEAFF. Written as DNA, the CDR3 is TGCGCCAGCAGCCATAGTGACAGGGGAGACACTGAAGCTTTCTTT.

In this sample, this clone turned up a few times. The chain combines TRBV4-1 with TRBJ1-2, with TRBD1 as a possible D gene (5 bases). The CDR3 runs to 17 residues. Trimming shortened V by 1 base and J by 0 bases, and 15 bases separated the two germline ends. Germline V gene data show CDR1 as MGHRA and CDR2 as YSYEKL. CDR3 sequence: CASSQVAQVGTNYGYTF. The CDR3, as DNA: TGCGCCAGCAGCCAAGTGGCACAGGTGGGAACTAACTATGGCTACACCTTC.

The chain links TRBV7-9 to TRBJ2-5; D tentatively fits TRBD1 or TRBD2 (5 bases each). The V end lost 7 bases, the J end lost 10 bases, and 22 bases lay between the germline ends. Germline V gives CDR1 SEHNR, CDR2 FQNEAQ (reference sequence). This CDR3 comprises 14 residues. The CDR3 reads CASMHPGRIPGQYF. The CDR3 DNA is TGTGCCAGCATGCACCCGGGACGCATCCCAGGCCAGTACTTC.

This chain joins TRBV6-4 and TRBJ2-7; 7 positions agree with TRBD1. The CDR3 runs 15 residues. Looked up from germline, CDR1 is MRHNA and CDR2 is SNTAGT. V gave up 5 bases and J gave up 0 bases; unmatched junction bases: 7. The CDR3 region is CASSTGASSSYEQYF. In nucleotides, the CDR3 is TGTGCCAGCAGTACAGGGGCCTCAAGCTCCTACGAGCAGTACTTC.

This clone was detected a few times. The rearrangement links TRBV29-1 to TRBJ2-7, with D perhaps TRBD2 (5 bases). With 3 bases removed from V and 0 bases from J, the gap between germline ends came to 9 bases. Per the germline V gene, CDR1 is SQVTM and CDR2 is ANQGSEA. This CDR3 contains 13 residues. For the CDR3, the DNA is TGCAGCGTTGACGACGGGGTCTCCTACGAGCAGTACTTC. It translates to CSVDDGVSYEQYF.

In its sample, this clone is medium-sized. The J gene is TRBJ2-1, the V gene TRBV5-1; tentative D call: TRBD2 (5 bases). Trimming shortened V by 5 bases and J by 0 bases, and 18 bases separated the two germline ends. This CDR3 contains 17 residues. The germline CDR1 and CDR2 sequences are SGHRS and YFSETQ. In DNA, the CDR3 is TGCGCCAGCAGGCCGGACTTGGACTTGAGCTCCTACAATGAGCAGTTCTTC. Amino acids: CASRPDLDLSSYNEQFF. The full variable domain, with the rest looked up from reference TRBV5-1 and TRBJ2-1, is KAGVTQTPRYLIKTRGQQVTLSCSPISGHRSVSWYQQTPGQGLQFLFEYFSETQRNKGNFPGRFSGRQFSNSRSEMNVSTLELGDSALYLCASRPDLDLSSYNEQFFGPGTRLTVL.

CDR3 coding DNA: TGCAGCGTTGACTCCCGGGACTCCGGCTACGAGCAGTACTTC. This translates into CSVDSRDSGYEQYF. The chain employs TRBV29-1 and TRBJ2-5; a possible D gene is TRBD2 (6 bases). The DNA end is more similar to TRBJ2-7, so the J call may be wrong. There are 14 residues in the CDR3. Germline CDR1 is SQVTM and CDR2 is ANQGSEA.